The 29 T cell receptor beta chains below were found in one sample sequenced in a study of T cell responses to AZD1222 COVID-19 vaccine. The repertoire was sequenced with immunoSEQ multiplex PCR; TCRdb's copy has only in-frame clones and lacks some. Here the sample spans 95,000 to 150,000 clones, approximately 89% being singletons. This specimen consisted of peripheral blood, obtained on day 0 of AZD1222 vaccination. These receptors were obtained from an adult in good health.

This clone turned up a few times. The chain employs TRBV19 and TRBJ2-3; 10 positions match TRBD2. The ends lost 5 bases at V and 4 bases at J; junction bases unmatched: 3. The CDR3 contains 14 residues. Germline values: CDR1 LNHDA, CDR2 SQIVND (reference sequence). CDR3 coding DNA: TGTGCCAGTAGTCCGAGCGGGGGGGCAGATACGCAGTATTTT. Translated: CASSPSGGADTQYF. The complete variable domain, with remaining parts taken from reference TRBV19 and TRBJ2-3, reads DGGITQSPKYLFRKEGQNVTLSCEQNLNHDAMYWYRQDPGQGLRLIYYSQIVNDFQKGDIAEGYSVSREKKESFPLTVTSAQKNPTAFYLCASSPSGGADTQYFGPGTRLTVL.

CDR3 region: CASRAGSSRVYEQYF. The DNA for the CDR3 is TGTGCCAGCAGAGCGGGATCGTCTCGAGTCTACGAGCAGTACTTC. The chain employs TRBV6-5 and TRBJ2-7; the match to TRBD2 covers 7 bases. V shed 6 bases, J shed 3 bases, and the junction held 11 bases outside the gene matches. This CDR3 contains 15 residues. Germline values: CDR1 MNHEY, CDR2 SVGAGI.

Points on this clone: Other DNA sequences of this sample code for an identical CDR3. This sequence joins TRBV19 and TRBJ2-1; TRBD1 is a possible D gene (6 bases). The V end was cut by 1 base, the J end by 8 bases, with 12 bases between. Germline CDR1 reads LNHDA; CDR2 reads SQIVND (reference sequence). The CDR3 is 14 residues long. As DNA, the CDR3 is TGTGCCAGTAGTATAGGGGACACGAGGTATGAGCAGTTCTTC. This translates into CASSIGDTRYEQFF.

This clone was detected a few times. The CDR3 coding sequence is TGCGCCAGCAGCCAAGCCTACAGGGGGACCACTGAAGCTTTCTTT. As protein: CASSQAYRGTTEAFF. The chain carries TRBV4-1 and TRBJ1-1, with 8 positions matching TRBD1. Trimming took 1 base from V and 4 from J; bases not matched to a gene: 5. Germline CDR1 is MGHRA and CDR2 is YSYEKL. The CDR3 has 15 amino acids.

This clone was detected only once. V gene TRBV3-1 (or the pseudogene TRBV3-2) combines with J gene TRBJ2-5; TRBD2 aligns across 7 bases. This CDR3 spans 12 amino acids. V was pared by 4 bases and J by 7 bases, with 3 bases of the junction left unmatched. Germline V lookup: CDR1 LGHDT, CDR2 YNNKEL (reference sequence). The chain's CDR3 is CASSPQRGTQYF. The CDR3 coding sequence is TGTGCCAGCAGCCCGCAGCGGGGGACCCAGTACTTC.

The chain employs TRBV29-1 and TRBJ1-5; no definite D call. The germline gives CDR1 SQVTM, CDR2 ANQGSEA. The CDR3 loop spans 12 amino acids. V lost 5 bases and J lost 2, with 7 bases in between. The CDR3 here is CSVRDGNQPQHF. DNA of the CDR3: TGCAGCGTTCGGGATGGCAATCAGCCCCAGCATTTT.

The chain carries TRBV14 and TRBJ2-3, with 9 bases that match TRBD2. From germline, CDR1 is SGHDN and CDR2 FVKESK. V shed 4 bases, J shed 5 bases, and the junction held 13 bases outside the gene matches. The length of the CDR3 is 17 residues. CDR3 DNA: TGTGCCAGCAGCCCGAGGCAGCGGGAGGCCCAGGGAGATACGCAGTATTTT. This encodes CASSPRQREAQGDTQYF.

This clone has more than one count but fewer than ten. The germline gene is not matched at one end of the junction; a read error may be the cause. This chain joins TRBV9 and TRBJ1-5, with TRBD1 matching over 10 bases. This CDR3 region has 16 residues. Germline CDR1 is SGDLS and CDR2 is YYNGEE. Here the CDR3 DNA reads TGTGCCAGCAGCGTAGAATATGAGGGGACAGGGGTATGTCTGGATTTT. This sequence encodes CASSVEYEGTGVCLDF.

V is TRBV7-8 and J is TRBJ2-3, with D unclear. V dropped 8 bases and J dropped 4 bases, with 7 bases sitting between them. The CDR3 loop spans 11 amino acids. The germline gives CDR1 SGHVS, CDR2 FQNEAQ. The CDR3 coding sequence is TGTGCCAGCTCCGGAGCAGATACGCAGTATTTT. Translation: CASSGADTQYF. The whole variable domain, filled in from reference TRBV7-8 and TRBJ2-3, reads GAGVSQSPRYKVAKRGQDVALRCDPISGHVSLFWYQQALGQGPEFLTYFQNEAQLDKSGLPSDRFFAERPEGSVSTLKIQRTQQEDSAVYLCASSGADTQYFGPGTRLTVL.

The J gene is TRBJ2-7, the V gene TRBV9; D is perhaps TRBD1 (5 bases). Trimming shortened V by 0 bases and J by 2 bases, and 15 bases separated the two germline ends. Germline V CDR1 and CDR2: SGDLS, YYNGEE. The CDR3 covers 16 residues. CDR3 DNA: TGTGCCAGCAGCGTAGAGATAGACAGTCCTCCCTACGAGCAGTACTTC. It specifies CASSVEIDSPPYEQYF.

This clone appeared once. V gene TRBV21-1 combines with J gene TRBJ2-2; TRBD2 is the table's D call and was not checked against the DNA. TRBV21-1 is an annotated pseudogene. CDR3 length equals 13 residues. CDR3 region: CASSRRVMGELFF. The CDR3 bases are TGTGCCAGCAGCAGGAGGGTTATGGGGGAGCTGTTTTTT.

The chain employs TRBV24-1 and TRBJ2-3; TRBD2 is a possible D gene (5 bases). Trimming pared 3 bases from V and 6 bases from J, leaving 9 bases between. CDR1 and CDR2 from the germline V gene are KGHDR and SFDVKD. This CDR3 has 13 amino acids. CDR3 coding DNA: TGTGCCACCAGTGATCTCGGGGTTGATACGCAGTATTTT. It codes for CATSDLGVDTQYF.

This clone was seen once. V gene TRBV3-1 (or the pseudogene TRBV3-2) combines with J gene TRBJ2-3, with D tentatively TRBD1 (5 bases). Between the trimmed V and J ends, which lost 10 bases and 1 base, there was a span of 9 bases. Per germline, CDR1 LGHDT and CDR2 YNNKEL (reference sequence). The CDR3 is 12 residues long. The CDR3 loop is CATRAGTDTQYF. CDR3 in DNA: TGTGCCACCAGGGCTGGCACAGATACGCAGTATTTT.

The chain carries TRBV29-1 and TRBJ1-1; tentative D call: TRBD1 (6 bases). CDR1 is SQVTM, CDR2 ANQGSEA, per germline. V was trimmed by 4 bases and J by 3 bases, leaving 12 bases between them. This CDR3 spans 13 amino acids. For the CDR3, the DNA is TGCAGCGTTGCTCTCAGGGGCGACACTGAAGCTTTCTTT. Residues: CSVALRGDTEAFF.

J is TRBJ1-2 and V is TRBV28; D call uncertain. Germline-derived CDR1 and CDR2 are MDHEN and SYDVKM. Trimming removed 6 bases at V and 0 bases at J, with 17 bases between. This CDR3 spans 16 amino acids. CDR3 residues: CASRTRVADTNYGYTF. In DNA, the CDR3 is TGTGCCAGCAGAACCCGAGTAGCCGACACTAACTATGGCTACACCTTC.

The table lists this clone with a few counts. The chain carries TRBV19 and TRBJ1-6; a weak D match, TRBD1 (6 bases). Per the germline V gene, CDR1 is LNHDA and CDR2 is SQIVND (reference sequence). V lost 6 bases to trimming and J lost 2 bases, with 11 bases between them. The CDR3 runs to 15 residues. DNA for the CDR3: TGTGCCAGTAGGACGACAGGTCCCTATAATTCACCCCTCCACTTT. Translated, it gives CASRTTGPYNSPLHF. Full variable domain (missing parts from reference TRBV19 and TRBJ1-6): DGGITQSPKYLFRKEGQNVTLSCEQNLNHDAMYWYRQDPGQGLRLIYYSQIVNDFQKGDIAEGYSVSREKKESFPLTVTSAQKNPTAFYLCASRTTGPYNSPLHFGNGTRLTVT.

The chain joins TRBV6-5 to TRBJ2-3; 9 bases map to TRBD2. CDR1 is MNHEY and CDR2 is SVGAGI in the germline V gene. This CDR3 is built from 15 residues. Losses at the gene ends were 7 bases for V and 1 base for J; bases not matched to a gene: 6. The DNA of the CDR3 is TGTGCCAGCACCCCTCTAGCGGGGCGCACAGATACGCAGTATTTT. This encodes CASTPLAGRTDTQYF.

V is TRBV5-4 and J is TRBJ2-2; D not resolved. Per germline, CDR1 SGHNT and CDR2 YYREEE (reference sequence). Trimming took 4 bases from V and 5 from J, leaving 18 bases between them. This CDR3 has 16 amino acids. Here the CDR3 reads CASSDDLGVGTGELFF. As DNA, the CDR3 is TGTGCCAGCAGCGACGACCTTGGGGTGGGGACCGGGGAGCTGTTTTTT.

The rearrangement joins TRBV30 to TRBJ2-2, with TRBD1 matching over 7 bases. Germline CDR1 is GTSNPN and CDR2 is SVGIG (reference sequence). The CDR3 contains 12 residues. The J segment lost 7 bases and the V segment lost 5 bases, leaving 4 bases of the junction unmatched. Written as DNA, the CDR3 is TGTGCCTGGGACAGGGCGGGCGGGGAGCTGTTTTTT. Encoded protein: CAWDRAGGELFF.

This clone has a single count. The chain combines TRBV12-3 or TRBV12-4 with TRBJ1-5; 7 bases are shared with TRBD1. The CDR3 is made up of 13 amino acids. With 7 bases clipped from V and 6 bases from J, the junction kept 6 bases outside the gene matches. CDR3 DNA sequence: TGTGCCAGCAACCCGACAGGGAGTCAGCCCCAGCATTTT. The encoded protein is CASNPTGSQPQHF.

This chain connects TRBV18 to TRBJ1-3; 12 positions match TRBD1. V dropped 4 bases and J dropped 0; count of bases not matched to a gene: 10. Germline V gene data show CDR1 as KGHSH and CDR2 as LQKENI. There are 19 residues in the CDR3. This CDR3 reads CASSRAGTGGTSSGNTIYF. CDR3 bases: TGTGCCAGCTCACGAGCCGGGACAGGGGGCACCAGCTCTGGAAACACCATATATTTT. Filled out from reference TRBV18 and TRBJ1-3, the complete variable domain reads NAGVMQNPRHLVRRRGQEARLRCSPMKGHSHVYWYRQLPEEGLKFMVYLQKENIIDESGMPKERFSAEFPKEGPSILRIQQVVRGDSAAYFCASSRAGTGGTSSGNTIYFGEGSWLTVV.

The chain couples TRBV12-3 or TRBV12-4 to TRBJ1-2; 10 bases fit TRBD1. The V segment lost 5 bases and the J segment 7 bases; nucleotides outside the gene matches: 4. The CDR3 is 13 residues long. As DNA, the CDR3 is TGTGCCAGCAGTCGGACAGGGGGATTTGGCTACACCTTC. Amino acid sequence: CASSRTGGFGYTF.

J is TRBJ2-7 and V is TRBV10-1; unclear D gene. Germline V gene data show CDR1 as WNHNN and CDR2 as SYGVQD (reference sequence). V was trimmed by 6 bases and J by 7 bases, leaving 13 bases between them. This CDR3 has 12 residues. This CDR3 reads CASRSPLGEQYF. Written as DNA, the CDR3 is TGCGCCAGCAGGAGTCCGTTGGGGGAGCAGTACTTC.

V is TRBV12-3 or TRBV12-4 and J is TRBJ2-1; maybe TRBD1 (5 bases). Trimming cost V 11 bases and J 2 bases, with 13 bases left between them. The CDR3 consists of 13 residues. The CDR3 nucleotides read TGTGCCTCCGGAGACAGAACCTACAATGAGCAGTTCTTC. This sequence encodes CASGDRTYNEQFF.

The chain joins TRBV7-9 to TRBJ2-3; D may be TRBD2 (6 bases). V was cut by 5 bases and J by 4 bases, with 22 bases left in between. Germline values: CDR1 SEHNR, CDR2 FQNEAQ (reference sequence). CDR3 length equals 17 residues. CDR3: CASSPGFEEGKSDTQYF. The CDR3 DNA reads as TGTGCCAGCAGCCCCGGTTTTGAGGAGGGGAAATCAGATACGCAGTATTTT. The full variable domain, completed using reference TRBV7-9 and TRBJ2-3, is DTGVSQNPRHKITKRGQNVTFRCDPISEHNRLYWYRQTLGQGPEFLTYFQNEAQLEKSRLLSDRFSAERPKGSFSTLEIQRTEQGDSAMYLCASSPGFEEGKSDTQYFGPGTRLTVL.

The chain carries TRBV30 and TRBJ1-2, with TRBD1 matching 10 bases. V dropped 1 base and J dropped 4; count of bases not matched to a gene: 3. From germline, CDR1 is GTSNPN and CDR2 SVGIG (reference sequence). The CDR3 sequence is 14 residues long. The CDR3: CAWSGQGAGYGYTF. CDR3 nucleotide sequence: TGTGCCTGGAGTGGACAGGGGGCGGGCTATGGCTACACCTTC.

The count of this clone is one. The V gene is TRBV5-1, the J gene TRBJ2-5; maybe TRBD1 (6 bases). Germline V gives CDR1 SGHRS, CDR2 YFSETQ. V lost 0 bases and J lost 5, with 8 bases in between. CDR3 length: 13 amino acids. The CDR3 DNA follows: TGCGCCAGCAGCTTGGACAGGGAGGAGACCCAGTACTTC. Translated: CASSLDREETQYF.

The V call is TRBV12-3 or TRBV12-4, the J call TRBJ1-1; maybe TRBD1 (5 bases). The CDR3 consists of 13 residues. The V and J ends lost 6 bases and 6 bases respectively, with 14 bases between them. This CDR3 is CASSGGGWPEAFF. The CDR3 DNA reads as TGTGCCAGCAGCGGGGGGGGTTGGCCTGAAGCTTTCTTT.

This chain links TRBV5-1 with TRBJ1-1, with 8 bases aligning to TRBD1. Trimming removed 4 bases from V and 7 bases from J; junction bases left unmatched: 3. The CDR3 spans 12 residues. Germline V lookup: CDR1 SGHRS, CDR2 YFSETQ. As DNA, the CDR3 is TGCGCCAGCAGCCGTGGACAGGGTGAAGCTTTCTTT. This encodes CASSRGQGEAFF.